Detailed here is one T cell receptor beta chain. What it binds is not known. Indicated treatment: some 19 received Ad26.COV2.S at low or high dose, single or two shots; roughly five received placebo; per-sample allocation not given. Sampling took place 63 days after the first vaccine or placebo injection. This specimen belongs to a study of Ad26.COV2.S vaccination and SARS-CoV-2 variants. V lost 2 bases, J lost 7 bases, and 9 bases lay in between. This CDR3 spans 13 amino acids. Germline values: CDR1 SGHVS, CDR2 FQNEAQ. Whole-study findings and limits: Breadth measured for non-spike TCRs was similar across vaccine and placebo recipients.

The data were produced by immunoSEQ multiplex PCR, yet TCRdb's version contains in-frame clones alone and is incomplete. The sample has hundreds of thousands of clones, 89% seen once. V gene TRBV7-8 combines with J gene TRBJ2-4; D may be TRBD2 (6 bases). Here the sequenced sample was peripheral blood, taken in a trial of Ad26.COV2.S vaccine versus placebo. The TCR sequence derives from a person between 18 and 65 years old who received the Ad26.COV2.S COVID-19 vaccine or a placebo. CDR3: CASSLLEGNIQYF. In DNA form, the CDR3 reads TGTGCCAGCAGCTTATTGGAGGGGAACATTCAGTACTTC. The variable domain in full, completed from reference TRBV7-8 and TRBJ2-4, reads GAGVSQSPRYKVAKRGQDVALRCDPISGHVSLFWYQQALGQGPEFLTYFQNEAQLDKSGLPSDRFFAERPEGSVSTLKIQRTQQEDSAVYLCASSLLEGNIQYFGAGTRLSVL.